Listed here is a single TCR beta chain. The sample belongs to a study of preoperative IRX-2 immunotherapy in early breast cancer. J lost 2 bases, V lost 0 bases, and 7 bases had no gene match. This CDR3 contains 17 residues. Germline-derived CDR1 and CDR2 are SGHDN and FVKESK. Treatment of the sample: preoperative locoregional IRX-2 cytokine immunotherapy. This phase Ib study tested locoregional IRX-2 cytokine immunotherapy given before surgery. Some clones are missing from TCRdb's copy, which holds only in-frame ones; the method was immunoSEQ multiplex PCR. The table shows more than 20,000 clones, with about four fifths occurring only once.

The chain combines TRBV14 with TRBJ2-1, with 7 bases that match TRBD2. Source: lymph node tissue, taken before IRX-2 immunotherapy. The receptor's source is a human donor with breast cancer. The CDR3 is CASSQDPPSGPYNEQFF. For the CDR3, the DNA is TGTGCCAGCAGCCAAGATCCGCCTAGCGGTCCCTACAATGAGCAGTTCTTC.